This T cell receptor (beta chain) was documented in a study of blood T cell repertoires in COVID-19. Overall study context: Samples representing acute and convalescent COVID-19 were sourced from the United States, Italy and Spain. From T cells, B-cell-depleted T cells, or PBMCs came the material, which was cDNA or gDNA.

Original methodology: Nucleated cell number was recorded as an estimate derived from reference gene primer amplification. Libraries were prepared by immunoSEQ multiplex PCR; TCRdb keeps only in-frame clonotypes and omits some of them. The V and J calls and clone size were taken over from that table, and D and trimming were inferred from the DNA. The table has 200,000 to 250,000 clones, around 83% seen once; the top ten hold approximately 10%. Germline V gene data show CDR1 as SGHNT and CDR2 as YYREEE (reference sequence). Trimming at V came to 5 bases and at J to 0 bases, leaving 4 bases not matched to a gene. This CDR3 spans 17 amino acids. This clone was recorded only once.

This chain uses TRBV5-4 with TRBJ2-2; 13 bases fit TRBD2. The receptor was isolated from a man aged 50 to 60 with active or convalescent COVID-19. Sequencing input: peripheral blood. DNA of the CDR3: TGTGCCAGCAGGTCCGGGACTAGCGGGACGAACACCGGGGAGCTGTTTTTT. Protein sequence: CASRSGTSGTNTGELFF. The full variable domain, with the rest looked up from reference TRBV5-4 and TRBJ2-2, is ETGVTQSPTHLIKTRGQQVTLRCSSQSGHNTVSWYQQALGQGPQFIFQYYREEENGRGNFPPRFSGLQFPNYSSELNVNALELDDSALYLCASRSGTSGTNTGELFFGEGSRLTVL.